Listed below are T cell receptor beta chains from one sample, sequenced in a study of blood T cell repertoires in COVID-19. Profiling relied on immunoSEQ multiplex PCR, and the TCRdb table lists in-frame clones only, not all of them. In the table there are over 250,000 clones, 88% of which are singletons. The specimen sequenced was PBMCs or T cells enriched from blood (not recorded which). These receptors were obtained from a woman in her forties or fifties who had recovered from COVID-19. The CDR3 runs from the conserved cysteine through the conserved F or W. D genes are given only for firm matches. Clone size is shown for a subset of rows, as once, few, many or a class of expanded clone.

>TRBJ2-7|TRBD1|few|TRBV14|14
TGTGCCGACTGGTTGACAGGGGGCGGCCACGAGCAGTACTTC
CADWLTGGGHEQYF
>TRBJ2-7|TRBD2|NA|TRBV13|17
TGTGCCAGCAGCGCAGGACCCGGGACTAGCGGCTCCTACGAGCAGTACTTC
CASSAGPGTSGSYEQYF
>TRBJ2-4|NA|NA|TRBV11-2|14
TGTGCCAGCAGCCCTACCGGAGCCAAAAACATTCAGTACTTC
CASSPTGAKNIQYF
>TRBJ2-3|TRBD2|NA|TRBV7-3|18
TGTGCCAGCAGCCCTCCTAGCGGGGATGGGAGGATCACAGATACGCAGTATTTT
CASSPPSGDGRITDTQYF
>TRBJ2-7|TRBD2|NA|TRBV15|15
TGTGCCACCAGCACCCTAGCGGGATTGCCATACGAGCAGTACTTC
CATSTLAGLPYEQYF
>TRBJ2-2|TRBD2|NA|TRBV29-1|17
TGCAGCGTTGAAGATTGGCTAGCGGGAGGGAACACCGGGGAGCTGTTTTTT
CSVEDWLAGGNTGELFF
>TRBJ1-5|NA|NA|TRBV6-1|17
TGTGCCAGCAGTGAAGCGCTTCGGGGAGGGTTCAATCAGCCCCAGCATTTT
CASSEALRGGFNQPQHF
>TRBJ2-1|NA|few|TRBV11-3|20
TGTGCCAGCAGCCCCCGCGGCGGTTATGAAGGGACTGGCTCCTACAATGAGCAGTTCTTC
CASSPRGGYEGTGSYNEQFF
>TRBJ2-1|NA|NA|TRBV4-2|12
TGTGCCAGCAGCCAAATCGACAGGGAGCAGTTCTTC
CASSQIDREQFF
>TRBJ1-2|NA|NA|TRBV7-2|13
TGTGCCAGCAACGAAGGTCAGGGCTATGGCTACACCTTC
CASNEGQGYGYTF
>TRBJ1-6|NA|NA|TRBV27|13
TGTGCCAGCAGTTTGGCCAATAATTCACCCCTCCACTTT
CASSLANNSPLHF
>TRBJ2-1|TRBD2|NA|TRBV9|17
TGTGCCAGCAGCTCCCGGGAGACTAGCGGGATAGGGAATGAGCAGTTCTTC
CASSSRETSGIGNEQFF
>TRBJ2-1|TRBD2|NA|TRBV27|17
TGTGCCAGCAGTCCTCCGGGACTAGCGGGAGCCTACAATGAGCAGTTCTTC
CASSPPGLAGAYNEQFF
>TRBJ1-1|TRBD1|NA|TRBV7-2|17
TGTGCCAGCAGCTTAGCGCCGAGACAGGGGGGGAACACTGAAGCTTTCTTT
CASSLAPRQGGNTEAFF
>TRBJ2-5|NA|NA|TRBV4-3|15
TGCGCCAGCAGCCAAGATGGGGCGGTTCAAGAGACCCAGTACTTC
CASSQDGAVQETQYF
>TRBJ1-1|TRBD1|NA|TRBV15|15
TGTGCCACCAGCGGCGGACAGGGGGTTTTAACTGAAGCTTTCTTT
CATSGGQGVLTEAFF
>TRBJ2-5|NA|NA|TRBV7-3|17
TGTGCCAGCAGCCCTAACAACATCCGGGACAAAAAAGAGACCCAGTACTTC
CASSPNNIRDKKETQYF
>TRBJ1-5|NA|NA|TRBV7-2|15
TGTGCCAGCAGCGCCGGGACACTGCTTGGGCAGCCCCAGCATTTT
CASSAGTLLGQPQHF
>TRBJ2-7|NA|NA|TRBV6-2/TRBV6-3|15
TGTGCCAGCAGTTCGTCGGGACTGGGATTCTACGAGCAGTACTTC
CASSSSGLGFYEQYF
>TRBJ1-3|TRBD1|NA|TRBV2|14
TGTGCCAGCAGTCGGGACAGGACTGAGACCGCCATATATTTT
CASSRDRTETAIYF
>TRBJ2-3|TRBD2|once|TRBV9|15
TGTGCCAGCAATGTGGCGGGAGGGGGAGGAGATACGCAGTATTTT
CASNVAGGGGDTQYF
>TRBJ2-7|TRBD2|once|TRBV10-3|15
TGTGCCATCAGTGAGGCGGGGCCGGGGGGATACGAGCAGTACTTC
CAISEAGPGGYEQYF
>TRBJ2-7|NA|few|TRBV18|12
TGTGCCAGCTCAGCGAGCTCCTACGAGCAGTACTTC
CASSASSYEQYF
>TRBJ2-5|TRBD1|NA|TRBV9|14
TGTGCCAGCAGCGACCGGACAGGGGCAGAGACCCAGTACTTC
CASSDRTGAETQYF
>TRBJ2-7|TRBD2|NA|TRBV28|16
TGTGCCAGCAGTCCCTCCGGGACTAGCGGGTCCTACGAGCAGTACTTC
CASSPSGTSGSYEQYF
>TRBJ1-4|NA|NA|TRBV28|14
TGTGCCAGCAGCCAGCCGGGAGGGGTAGAAAAACTGTTTTTT
CASSQPGGVEKLFF
>TRBJ1-2|NA|few|TRBV28|13
TGTGCCAGCAGTTTTAGGACTACTGCCGGCTACACCTTC
CASSFRTTAGYTF
>TRBJ1-1|NA|NA|TRBV11-2|12
TGTGCCAGCAGCTTAAGCAACACTGAAGCTTTCTTT
CASSLSNTEAFF
>TRBJ1-5|TRBD1|once|TRBV6-1|17
TGTGCCAGCAGTGCGACAGGGGTCGCCTCTAGCAATCAGCCCCAGCATTTT
CASSATGVASSNQPQHF
>TRBJ2-7|TRBD2|NA|TRBV4-3|16
TGCGCCAGCAGCCAAGTCCAGACTAGCGGTGCCTACGAGCAGTACTTC
CASSQVQTSGAYEQYF
>TRBJ1-1|NA|few|TRBV6-2/TRBV6-3|15
TGTGCCAGCAGTTCTGGGAAATCCCAGGGCACTGAAGCTTTCTTT
CASSSGKSQGTEAFF
>TRBJ2-7|TRBD2|NA|TRBV30|13
TGTGCCTGGAGACTAGGGCGGGAGGGCCGGCAGTACTTC
CAWRLGREGRQYF
>TRBJ2-2|NA|NA|TRBV29-1|11
TGCAGCGTTGTCGAGGGCGGGGAGCTGTTTTTT
CSVVEGGELFF
>TRBJ1-1|NA|NA|TRBV19|15
TGTGCCAGTAGTCCACCGAGCGCATTGAACACTGAAGCTTTCTTT
CASSPPSALNTEAFF
>TRBJ1-2|TRBD1|NA|TRBV14|16
TGTGCCAGCAGCCCCTGGACAGGCACAAGTGACGACAGCTACACCTTC
CASSPWTGTSDDSYTF
>TRBJ2-1|TRBD2|NA|TRBV19|13
TGTGCCACTGGGACTAGCGGGAGGGTTGAGCAGTTCTTC
CATGTSGRVEQFF
>TRBJ2-1|NA|NA|TRBV4-3|17
TGCGCCAGCAGCCAAGATTGGAGGGTCGGACTGAAAATCCAGCAGTTCTTC
CASSQDWRVGLKIQQFF
>TRBJ1-2|NA|NA|TRBV4-3|13
TGCGCCAGCAGCCATCGAGTAGACTATGGCTACACCTTC
CASSHRVDYGYTF
>TRBJ1-2|TRBD1|NA|TRBV28|18
TGTGCCAGCAGTTCAAGGGACAGGGGGCGCGGGTGGGACTATGGCTACACCTTC
CASSSRDRGRGWDYGYTF
>TRBJ2-7|NA|NA|TRBV6-5|13
TGTGCCAGTATTCTGACAGGTGGCTACGAGCAGTACTTC
CASILTGGYEQYF
>TRBJ1-1|TRBD1|few|TRBV5-5|14
TGTGCCAGCAGCCGGACAGGGGTGAGCACTGAAGCTTTCTTT
CASSRTGVSTEAFF
>TRBJ2-6|NA|NA|TRBV2|15
TGTGCCAGCAGTAGACGGAGCTCTGGGGCCAACGTCCTGACTTTC
CASSRRSSGANVLTF
>TRBJ1-2|NA|once|TRBV28|14
TGTGCCAGCAGTTCCGGGAACACCCCAGCGAGCTACACCTTC
CASSSGNTPASYTF
>TRBJ2-7|TRBD2|NA|TRBV28|15
TGTGCCAGCAGTTGGGGACTAGCGGGAAACTACGAGCAGTACTTC
CASSWGLAGNYEQYF
>TRBJ2-2|NA|once|TRBV27|17
TGTGCCAGCAGTGGAGTGTTCTCTTCCTGGCGCACCGGGGAGCTGTTTTTT
CASSGVFSSWRTGELFF
>TRBJ2-7|TRBD1|NA|TRBV7-9|14
TGTGCCAGCAGCTTACGGGACAGGGCCTACGAGCAGTACTTC
CASSLRDRAYEQYF
>TRBJ1-6|TRBD1|NA|TRBV5-8|13
TGTGCCAGCAGCTGGGACAGAAATTCACCCCTCCACTTT
CASSWDRNSPLHF
>TRBJ2-7|NA|NA|TRBV6-5|14
TGTGCCAGCAGGACCCCGGGTCGCTCCTGGGAGCAGTACTTC
CASRTPGRSWEQYF
>TRBJ2-7|TRBD1|few|TRBV5-1|15
TGCGCCAGCAGCCAACAAAGACAGGGGCCCTACGAGCAGTACTTC
CASSQQRQGPYEQYF
>TRBJ2-2|NA|NA|TRBV28|14
TGTGCCAGCAGCCAGACAACGAACACCGGGGAGCTGTTTTTT
CASSQTTNTGELFF
>TRBJ2-1|TRBD2|NA|TRBV15|17
TGTGCCACCCGGCGGACTAGCGGGACACCGACGAGCGCGGAGCAGTTCTTC
CATRRTSGTPTSAEQFF
>TRBJ2-1|TRBD1|NA|TRBV15|15
TGTGCCACCAGCAGAGGGGACAGGGGCGACAATGAGCAGTTCTTC
CATSRGDRGDNEQFF
>TRBJ1-1|TRBD1|NA|TRBV30|14
TGTGCCTGGAGTGTGGACAGGCTAAGGACTGAAGCTTTCTTT
CAWSVDRLRTEAFF